This T cell receptor beta chain was retrieved from a study of cytomegalovirus exposure and HLA in healthy donors (dated by TCRdb to the late 2010s). About the study as a whole: According to an earlier analysis of 550 to 750 of the donors, 200 million or so T cells yielded approximately 120 million unique TCR beta sequences and approximately 280 Gb of sequence data. An early release covering 500 to 750 HLA-typed donors comprised roughly 300 gigabases of sequencing data and some 79 million unique TCR sequences. The genetic ancestry cluster associated with self-reported Caucasian donors included roughly four fifths of the roughly 410 genotyped donors. The study aimed to test whether cataloging public T cell receptors could reveal signatures of past pathogen exposure. The study profiled the T cell repertoires of about 720 subjects by immunosequencing and related them to cytomegalovirus serostatus. A separate validation cohort of about 110 different subjects was used in addition to the roughly 700-subject first cohort. To predict cytomegalovirus infection status, the study brought together high-throughput TCR immunosequencing, statistical association of individual TCRs with disease status, and machine learning. In a later analysis, previously published TCR beta repertoires from roughly 710 donors were re-analyzed and high-resolution HLA genotyping was added so that TCR occurrence patterns could be studied. The later analysis used no new phenotypic data to find candidate immune exposures, relying instead on TCR beta sequences and their occurrence across donors. An earlier analysis of 587 of the donors used high-throughput TCR beta sequencing to judge whether each TCR beta V gene segment behaved as functional or pseudogenic. Donor age, sex, ethnicity and CMV serostatus were collected together with the repertoire data. In a later genetic analysis, genome-wide SNP genotypes for about three fifths of the roughly 670 donors were used, and that subset was treated as a discovery cohort. All discovery cohort repertoires had been generated using a single sequencing platform. Both class I and class II loci were covered by HLA typing, at four-digit resolution. The number of typed donors differed by locus: 629-630 for A, B, C, DRB1 and DQB1; 522 for DQA1; around 580 for DPA1; and 400 to 480 for DPB1. Because of strong linkage in the cohort, roughly five DR-DQ haplotypes were treated as single units for association and clustering. Across approximately 400 genotyped donors of the cohort, an average of about 240,000 unique TCR beta nucleotide sequences per donor were sequenced, and 15% to 20% of those sequences were non-productive.

V trim: 2 bases; J trim: 5 bases; unmatched bases: 2. CDR3 length: 13 amino acids, cysteine to phenylalanine. The read is trimmed to its CDR3 DNA, 39 bases read in frame from base 1. The CDR1 and CDR2 encoded by the germline V gene are MNHEY and SVGAGI. Library construction relied on the immunoSEQ multiplex PCR assay. For the multiplex PCR, a mixture combining 60 forward primers for TCR Vbeta segments and 13 reverse primers for TCR Jbeta segments was used. The CDR3 region of rearranged TCR beta genes was amplified from genomic DNA by a multiplex PCR assay. The amplified TCR beta libraries were sequenced on the Illumina HiSeq System as 87-base-pair reads. As for the original processing: A later analysis tallied 75 million to 95 million unique TCR beta chains across the 640 or so repertoires, and around 9.9 million of those chains were shared by two or more donors. Raw reads were error-corrected and collapsed into unique sequences by a nearest-neighbor algorithm in which closely related sequences were merged to remove PCR and sequencing errors. V, D and J gene segments were assigned by aligning CDR3 sequences to IMGT reference sequences. For a sequence to be retained, a match of at least six nucleotides to both a V gene segment and a J gene segment was required. Rearrangements were classified as productive when the CDR3 lacked stop codons and remained in frame with V and J, and all other rearrangements were classified as non-productive. CDR3 was defined by IMGT convention, running from the second conserved V-encoded cysteine to the conserved J-encoded phenylalanine. Sequences without an unambiguous match to a single V gene segment were excluded from the earlier analysis of 450 to 650 of the donors. An earlier analysis of 450 to 650 of the donors called V segments functional above 56.7% productive rearrangements and segregating when the between-donor standard deviation exceeded 5%. A statistical classification framework was built for diagnosing cytomegalovirus status from the catalog of TCR beta chain sequences. V and J gene assignment, in a later analysis, came from comparing TCR nucleotide sequences with IMGT/GENE-DB human TR gene sequences. The TCRdist pipeline was used in a later analysis to assign CDR3 sequences and most-parsimonious VDJ recombination scenarios. In a later analysis, each TCR beta chain was defined by its CDR3 amino acid sequence together with its V-gene family, and reads without a unique V-gene family were excluded. A later analysis removed 592 highly shared, low-generation-probability nucleotide sequences to deal with suspected cross-contamination and a sequencing artifact. In a later analysis, a clonal expansion index was calculated for each public chain from normalized within-repertoire ranks of inferred template counts. In a later analysis, generation probabilities were computed with a VDJ recombination model fitted to out-of-frame rearrangements, and the resulting probabilities were checked against IGoR. In a later analysis, TCR-TCR, TCR-HLA and TCR-CMV co-occurrence was scored with hypergeometric tests, and a repertoire-size bias correction was applied to TCR pairs. False discovery rates were estimated in a later analysis by permuting HLA or CMV assignments 20 times. A later analysis grouped co-occurring TCRs with DBSCAN, adding TCRdist sequence similarity when clustering within HLA-allele-positive subsets. Co-occurrence clustering excluded repertoires with fewer than 30,000 or more than 120,000 public chains, plus five with anomalous nucleotide sharing. TCRdb carries this immuneACCESS record with in-frame sequences only. Its versions omit some clonotypes, under half of them owing to an unresolved V gene in the studies checked, with the rest unexplained. V and J calls and clone size are those listed in that table; D and trimming were worked out from the DNA. In all, the sample holds roughly 110,000 clones, and about 74% of those were seen once. The ten largest clones add up to roughly 2.7% of the sample.

The study at large found these results: A later analysis associated 15,000 to 20,000 TCR beta sequences with specific HLA alleles at a false discovery rate of 0.05. In the study, 150 to 200 TCR beta chains were listed as associated with cytomegalovirus. Several of the top co-occurrence clusters appeared to be linked to parvovirus B19, influenza, CMV and Epstein-Barr virus, according to a later analysis. The classifier was reported to diagnose cytomegalovirus status with high specificity and sensitivity in both the original and validation cohorts. In a later analysis, most CMV-associated TCR beta chains were found to appear HLA-restricted, with HLA associations seemingly driven largely by CMV exposure. According to a later genetic analysis, donors in an Asian-associated ancestry cluster had fewer N-insertions in productive TCRs than the approximately 710-donor mean. Immune exposure information for the cohort was limited to CMV serostatus. Most TCR sequences were seen in very few donors, while some public TCRs were found in many individuals. Because HLA typing was unavailable for some donors at each locus, only the typed subset was used in association tests. The authors suggested that the approach could potentially be extended to other disease states and immunological phenotypes. An earlier analysis of 450 to 750 of the donors showed that most TCR beta V segments appeared in productive rearrangements either about 87% or about 30% of the time, which broadly matched IMGT annotations. Some IMGT-functional V segments, including TRBV6-2 and TRBV6-3, could not be distinguished by the 87-base-pair reads and were therefore excluded. A later genetic analysis associated a missense DCLRE1C variant with V-gene and J-gene trimming of TCR beta chains, and an independent cohort replicated the association. When HLA alleles, especially DR and DQ, strongly co-occurred, attributing TCR associations to individual alleles was difficult. Sequencing depth was assumed to be roughly uniform across donors in the presence/absence analyses, though that assumption may not hold. In vitro tests confirmed that a few of the cytomegalovirus-associated TCR beta chains recognize cytomegalovirus antigens. A further reported finding was that TCR beta sequences accurately predicted the HLA-A and HLA-B alleles for most subjects in the first cohort. In a later analysis, the rate of TCR association differed among HLA loci, with DRB1 alleles having the most associated TCRs and HLA-C alleles having the fewest. Because counts were too low, roughly 17 rarely observed V segments, including chromosome 9 orphons, were left out of the earlier analysis of roughly 600 of the donors. Correlated functional status among segregating V segments might be attributable to linkage disequilibrium, but an unknown experimental factor could not be ruled out. A later analysis found that HLA-associated TCR beta chains were more clonally expanded and had lower generation probabilities than equally common non-associated chains. The cohort was sequenced for TCR beta chains only, and without alpha or paired-chain data the features that could be detected were limited. A cluster of highly shared sequence variants was judged likely to represent a technical artifact of the sequencing pipeline.

The cohort consisted of 600 to 700 healthy bone marrow donors. All cohort members were sampled while nominally healthy, although unrecorded immune exposures were likely present. The donor was CMV seronegative and belonged to the group of 320 or so seronegative cohort members. A peripheral blood sample was collected from each donor, and TCR beta sequencing was performed on peripheral blood mononuclear cells. The Qiagen DNeasy Blood Extraction Kit was used to extract genomic DNA from the blood cell samples. As regards this clone: The antigen it recognizes is unknown. The record has no base qualities; no much larger clone is one base away.

The TCR comes from a female donor in good health and CMV-seronegative. The sequenced sample consisted of PBMCs. Here the chain combines TRBV6-5 and TRBJ1-2, and 7 junctional nucleotides match TRBD1. The CDR3 reads as follows: CASSYDREYGYTF. Here is the DNA: TGTGCCAGCAGTTACGACAGGGAATATGGCTACACCTTC.